These 30 T cell receptor beta chains were sequenced from one sample in a study of blood T cell repertoires in COVID-19. Here immunoSEQ multiplex PCR was the method, and the copy in TCRdb shows in-frame clones only, minus some. The sample carries some 320,000 clones, roughly nine tenths recorded once. Specimen: PBMCs or T cells enriched from blood (not recorded which). These receptors were taken from a woman in her 50s who had been exposed to COVID-19.

This clone has a handful of counts. CDR3: CASSRETATNEKLFF. CDR3 coding DNA: TGTGCCAGTAGTCGCGAGACAGCAACTAATGAAAAACTGTTTTTT. The rearrangement joins TRBV19 to TRBJ1-4, with D possibly TRBD1 on 5 matching bases. The CDR3 runs 15 residues. Germline-derived CDR1 and CDR2 are LNHDA and SQIVND (reference sequence). V lost 5 bases, J lost 0 bases, and 10 bases lay in between.

The gene calls are TRBV11-2 and TRBJ2-3, with TRBD2 matching 15 bases. Per germline, CDR1 SGHAT and CDR2 FQNNGV. This CDR3 has 16 amino acids. Losses at the gene ends were 5 bases for V and 5 bases for J; bases not matched to a gene: 5. The CDR3 region is CASSAGLAGGEDTQYF. The CDR3 DNA follows: TGTGCCAGCAGCGCAGGACTAGCGGGGGGGGAAGATACGCAGTATTTT.

This rearrangement joins TRBV6-5 to TRBJ1-1; D uncertain. Germline V gene data show CDR1 as MNHEY and CDR2 as SVGAGI. This CDR3 has 11 residues. V dropped 9 bases and J dropped 4 bases, with 9 bases sitting between them. Here the CDR3 reads CASRAVTEAFF. The CDR3 DNA follows: TGTGCCAGTAGAGCTGTCACTGAAGCTTTCTTT.

The rearrangement links TRBV4-1 to TRBJ1-5; D unresolved. Germline V lookup: CDR1 MGHRA, CDR2 YSYEKL. Trimming pared 1 base from V and 6 bases from J, leaving 10 bases between. This CDR3 is 14 amino acids long. CDR3 region: CASSQGVGVQPQHF. The DNA for the CDR3 is TGCGCCAGCAGCCAAGGGGTCGGGGTTCAGCCCCAGCATTTT.

Concerning this clone itself: The DNA is left out, because the CDR3 cannot be placed on it with certainty; the CDR3 is given as TCRdb lists it. This chain uses TRBV20-1 with TRBJ2-7; TRBD1, as called in the table, went unchecked against the DNA. The CDR3 has 11 residues if both end residues are counted. In germline, CDR1 is DFQATT, CDR2 SNEGSKA (reference sequence). CDR3 protein: CSPVGQGARYF.

The chain joins TRBV5-6 to TRBJ2-1; 7 bases line up with TRBD1. V shed 1 base, J shed 11 bases, and the junction held 6 bases outside the gene matches. Germline-derived CDR1 and CDR2 are SGHDT and YYEEEE. CDR3 length: 13 residues. CDR3 loop: CASSLLGQNQQFF. As DNA, the CDR3 is TGTGCCAGCAGCTTGTTGGGACAGAACCAGCAGTTCTTC.

This clone has just one count. This chain joins TRBV9 and TRBJ2-3; D is ambiguous. Germline CDR1 and CDR2: SGDLS and YYNGEE. The CDR3 runs 20 residues. V dropped 0 bases and J dropped 2 bases, with 25 bases sitting between them. The CDR3 DNA follows: TGTGCCAGCAGCGTAGCTGTAACGTCTAATCGCCACGGGTACACAGATACGCAGTATTTT. It is translated as CASSVAVTSNRHGYTDTQYF.

V is TRBV7-8 and J is TRBJ2-3; TRBD1 matches at 9 bases. CDR1 and CDR2 from the germline V gene are SGHVS and FQNEAQ. The CDR3 has 14 amino acids. Germline trimming cut 10 bases from V and 7 bases from J; bases unmatched to any gene: 12. The CDR3 coding sequence is TGTGCCATCGGTGACAGGGGGACTCATTATACGCAGTATTTT. Residues: CAIGDRGTHYTQYF.

The rearrangement links TRBV19 to TRBJ2-5; D is perhaps TRBD2 (6 bases). V was clipped by 7 bases and J by 1 base, with 16 bases between them. CDR1 and CDR2 from the germline V gene are LNHDA and SQIVND (reference sequence). The length of the CDR3 is 15 residues. The DNA for the CDR3 is TGTGCCAGTACCCTGGTGGGGGGTTCCCAAGAGACCCAGTACTTC. Amino acid sequence: CASTLVGGSQETQYF.

The rearrangement links TRBV14 to TRBJ1-3, with D unclear. CDR1 is SGHDN, CDR2 FVKESK, per germline. The CDR3 covers 14 residues. The ends were cut back, 1 base at V and 3 bases at J, with 7 bases in the middle. The CDR3 region is CASSQVPLGNTIYF. CDR3 in DNA: TGTGCCAGCAGCCAAGTTCCCCTTGGAAACACCATATATTTT.

The rearrangement links TRBV30 to TRBJ2-1, with D uncertain. Germline CDR1 reads GTSNPN; CDR2 reads SVGIG (reference sequence). The CDR3 has 14 amino acids. Trimming shortened V by 2 bases and J by 6 bases, and 14 bases separated the two germline ends. DNA of the CDR3: TGTGCCTGGAGTATTAGCAGTACCTCCAATGAGCAGTTCTTC. It translates to CAWSISSTSNEQFF.

The chain carries TRBV5-4 and TRBJ2-7; TRBD1 matches 7 bases. Germline loops: CDR1 SGHNT, CDR2 YYREEE (reference sequence). Losses at the gene ends were 2 bases for V and 0 bases for J; bases not matched to a gene: 5. This CDR3 is 15 amino acids long. CDR3 sequence reads: CASSLQGTSSYEQYF. CDR3 sequence (DNA): TGTGCCAGCAGCTTACAGGGGACGAGCTCCTACGAGCAGTACTTC. Using reference TRBV5-4 and TRBJ2-7 for the parts outside the CDR3, the full variable domain is ETGVTQSPTHLIKTRGQQVTLRCSSQSGHNTVSWYQQALGQGPQFIFQYYREEENGRGNFPPRFSGLQFPNYSSELNVNALELDDSALYLCASSLQGTSSYEQYFGPGTRLTVT.

This clone appeared a single time. This chain connects TRBV5-1 to TRBJ2-7; 10 nucleotides agree with TRBD2. V lost 3 bases, J lost 7 bases, and 10 bases stayed unmatched. Germline V gene lookup returns CDR1 SGHRS and CDR2 YFSETQ. The CDR3 is 15 amino acids. The DNA for the CDR3 is TGCGCCAGCAGCTCACTAGCGGGGATGGGCTGGGAGCAGTACTTC. It encodes CASSSLAGMGWEQYF.

This chain uses TRBV2 with TRBJ2-7; a possible D gene is TRBD2 (6 bases). The length of the CDR3 is 14 residues. Germline CDR1 is SNHLY and CDR2 is FYNNEI. V was clipped by 1 base and J by 2 bases, with 9 bases between them. The CDR3 sequence is CASSEGGGAYEQYF. The CDR3 DNA is TGTGCCAGCAGTGAAGGCGGAGGGGCCTACGAGCAGTACTTC. Full variable domain (missing parts from reference TRBV2 and TRBJ2-7): EPEVTQTPSHQVTQMGQEVILRCVPISNHLYFYWYRQILGQKVEFLVSFYNNEISEKSEIFDDQFSVERPDGSNFTLKIRSTKLEDSAMYFCASSEGGGAYEQYFGPGTRLTVT.

This clone came up a few times. This chain uses TRBV19 with TRBJ2-5, with 7 bases matching TRBD1. Germline loops: CDR1 LNHDA, CDR2 SQIVND (reference sequence). CDR3 length: 15 residues. V lost 6 bases, J lost 0 bases, and 7 bases stayed unmatched. CDR3 region: CASRQGQRNQETQYF. As DNA, the CDR3 is TGTGCCAGTAGGCAGGGACAGAGAAACCAAGAGACCCAGTACTTC.

J is TRBJ1-4 and V is TRBV28, with D hard to call. Germline CDR1 MDHEN, CDR2 SYDVKM. This CDR3 is 13 amino acids long. V lost 7 bases and J lost 3, with 9 bases in between. The CDR3 DNA follows: TGTGCCAGCACTGGCAGTCCTAATGAAAAACTGTTTTTT. Amino acid sequence: CASTGSPNEKLFF.

The gene calls are TRBV7-9 and TRBJ2-1, with unresolved D. The ends were cut back, 1 base at V and 6 bases at J, with 4 bases in the middle. In germline, CDR1 is SEHNR, CDR2 FQNEAQ (reference sequence). The CDR3 is made up of 12 amino acids. The CDR3 loop reads CASSLVFNEQFF. Written as DNA, the CDR3 is TGTGCCAGCAGCTTAGTCTTCAATGAGCAGTTCTTC.

The chain couples TRBV2 to TRBJ1-2; TRBD1 agrees at 9 bases. Germline V gene lookup returns CDR1 SNHLY and CDR2 FYNNEI. The CDR3 is 15 residues long. V lost 4 bases, J lost 6 bases, and 9 bases stayed unmatched. Here the CDR3 reads CASSAKQGAIDGYTF. CDR3 sequence (DNA): TGTGCCAGCAGTGCTAAACAGGGGGCAATCGATGGCTACACCTTC.

V gene TRBV5-5 combines with J gene TRBJ2-7; maybe TRBD2 (6 bases). Germline V gives CDR1 SGHKS, CDR2 YYEKEE (reference sequence). V gave up 4 bases and J gave up 2 bases, with 16 bases separating them. The CDR3 has 15 residues. The CDR3: CASSKTPGTAYEQYF. The CDR3 DNA reads TGTGCCAGCAGCAAAACTCCCGGGACTGCCTACGAGCAGTACTTC.

The chain has TRBV28 and TRBJ2-1, with D unresolved. V was pared by 4 bases and J by 2 bases, with 9 bases between. Germline assignment: CDR1 MDHEN and CDR2 SYDVKM. This CDR3 is built from 14 residues. The CDR3 loop reads CASSSQTPYNEQFF. Written as DNA, the CDR3 is TGTGCCAGCAGTTCGCAAACACCCTACAATGAGCAGTTCTTC. The variable domain in full, completed from reference TRBV28 and TRBJ2-1, reads DVKVTQSSRYLVKRTGEKVFLECVQDMDHENMFWYRQDPGLGLRLIYFSYDVKMKEKGDIPEGYSVSREKKERFSLILESASTNQTSMYLCASSSQTPYNEQFFGPGTRLTVL.

The chain has TRBV30 and TRBJ1-1; D is ambiguous. This CDR3 has 13 residues. Germline assignment: CDR1 GTSNPN and CDR2 SVGIG (reference sequence). The V gene lost 3 bases and the J gene lost 3 bases, with 11 bases spanning the gap. The DNA for the CDR3 is TGTGCCTGGAGCCTAACCCGGGACACTGAAGCTTTCTTT. Encoded protein: CAWSLTRDTEAFF.

This clone has a single count. V is TRBV7-6 and J is TRBJ1-1; 8 nucleotides line up with TRBD1. The V gene end was trimmed by 2 bases and the J gene end by 5 bases; junction bases not matched to a gene: 7. Germline assignment: CDR1 SGHVS and CDR2 FNYEAQ. CDR3 size: 15 residues. CDR3 loop: CASSLRFRGRTEAFF. CDR3 DNA sequence: TGTGCCAGCAGCTTAAGATTCAGGGGGCGAACTGAAGCTTTCTTT.

The chain combines TRBV18 with TRBJ1-3; 9 bases map to TRBD1. Trimming removed 0 bases from V and 0 bases from J; junction bases left unmatched: 9. Germline CDR1 KGHSH, CDR2 LQKENI. The CDR3 is 19 amino acids. CDR3 bases: TGTGCCAGCTCACCACCGAGCCTTGGACAGGGGCTCTCTGGAAACACCATATATTTT. Protein sequence: CASSPPSLGQGLSGNTIYF.

The chain has TRBV12-5 and TRBJ1-1; D is undetermined. CDR3 length equals 13 residues. Trimming took off 1 base at V and 4 bases at J, with 7 bases between the two ends. Germline CDR1 is LGHNT and CDR2 is FRNRAP. CDR3 nucleotides: TGTGCTAGTGGTTTGGGGTACTCCACTGAAGCTTTCTTT. It yields the protein CASGLGYSTEAFF.

The sample holds one count of this clone. This rearrangement joins TRBV25-1 to TRBJ2-7; D is perhaps TRBD1 (6 bases). Germline V gives CDR1 MGHDK, CDR2 SYGVNS. The CDR3 has 13 residues. V lost 10 bases and J 1 base, leaving 14 bases between the germline ends. CDR3 protein: CATIDRTSYEQYF. The CDR3 coding sequence is TGTGCCACCATAGACAGGACTTCCTACGAGCAGTACTTC.

The chain couples TRBV5-1 to TRBJ1-2; 9 positions agree with TRBD1. V trimming: 3 bases; J trimming: 0 bases; junction bases outside the gene matches: 6. The CDR3 totals 16 residues. Germline CDR1 reads SGHRS; CDR2 reads YFSETQ. CDR3 bases: TGCGCCAGCAGCTGGGGAGGACAGGGGACTAACTATGGCTACACCTTC. Amino acids: CASSWGGQGTNYGYTF.

The chain is built from TRBV5-1 and TRBJ1-3; D call uncertain. The CDR3 length is 16 residues. Trimming shortened V by 0 bases and J by 3 bases, and 13 bases separated the two germline ends. The germline V gene encodes CDR1 SGHRS and CDR2 YFSETQ. This chain's CDR3 is CASSLGEGSYGNTIYF. Here the CDR3 DNA reads TGCGCCAGCAGCTTGGGGGAGGGATCCTATGGAAACACCATATATTTT.

The rearrangement links TRBV4-2 to TRBJ2-7; 9 positions agree with TRBD1. Germline V gene data show CDR1 as LGHNA and CDR2 as YNFKEQ. Unmatched junction bases numbered 4, after V lost 3 bases and J lost 4 bases. The CDR3 runs to 14 residues. The CDR3 DNA sequence: TGTGCCAGCAGCCAGGCGGACAGGGGTTACGAGCAGTACTTC. This encodes CASSQADRGYEQYF.

J is TRBJ1-1 and V is TRBV5-8; D uncertain. CDR1 is SGHTS and CDR2 is YDEGEE in the germline V gene. The CDR3 extends over 16 amino acids. V gave up 5 bases and J gave up 4 bases, with 21 bases separating them. CDR3 sequence (DNA): TGTGCCAGCAGACTACTAACGGGAAAAACCCTCACTGAAGCTTTCTTT. It encodes CASRLLTGKTLTEAFF.

The genes are TRBV11-1 and TRBJ1-2; 9 positions match TRBD1. The V gene's germline CDR1 is SGHAT and CDR2 FQDESV (reference sequence). This CDR3 has 15 residues. Germline trimming cut 5 bases from V and 6 bases from J; bases unmatched to any gene: 10. The CDR3 DNA sequence: TGTGCCAGCAGCGTAAATAGGGGACAGGGCGATGGCTACACCTTC. Protein: CASSVNRGQGDGYTF.